The 22 T cell receptor beta chains given below trace back to one sample, sequenced in a study of shared clonotypes between healthy human individuals. Libraries were prepared by immunoSEQ multiplex PCR; TCRdb keeps only in-frame clonotypes and omits some of them. Of some 2.1 million clones detected, roughly 95% appear once; the ten largest clones hold 1.5% to 2%. Naive CD8 cells lacked CD45RO, underwent positive selection for CCR7 and left out terminally differentiated effector memory CD45RA+ cells. The sequencing sample was made of naive CD8+ T cells from PBMCs. Source of these receptors: a man between 18 and 29 years old in good health. Some clones in this sample may be carry-over from other donors' samples.

The chain has TRBV5-1 and TRBJ2-7, with D hard to call. Between the trimmed V and J ends, which lost 4 bases and 2 bases, there was a span of 16 bases. In germline, CDR1 is SGHRS, CDR2 YFSETQ. The CDR3 has 15 residues. The CDR3 nucleotides read TGCGCCAGCAGCCAAATCCCGACTGGGACCTACGAGCAGTACTTC. It specifies CASSQIPTGTYEQYF.

The chain links TRBV6-6 to TRBJ2-1; TRBD1 aligns across 7 bases. Trimming cost V 2 bases and J 6 bases; bases outside gene matches: 7. The CDR3 has 15 amino acids. Germline CDR1 is MNHNY and CDR2 is SVGAGI (reference sequence). The CDR3 sequence: CASSYPTYRGNEQFF. In DNA, the CDR3 is TGTGCCAGCAGTTACCCAACATACAGGGGCAATGAGCAGTTCTTC.

The chain has TRBV5-1 and TRBJ1-2; the match to TRBD1 covers 9 bases. V lost 4 bases, J lost 0 bases, and 4 bases stayed unmatched. From germline, CDR1 is SGHRS and CDR2 YFSETQ. This CDR3 is built from 15 residues. The CDR3 coding sequence is TGCGCCAGCAGCACGTGGACAGGGGCTAACTATGGCTACACCTTC. This encodes CASSTWTGANYGYTF.

The V and J genes are TRBV9 and TRBJ2-3; D uncertain. Germline V gene data show CDR1 as SGDLS and CDR2 as YYNGEE. The CDR3 totals 15 residues. V was shortened by 0 bases and J by 4 bases, with 12 bases between the two germline ends. CDR3 bases: TGTGCCAGCAGCGTAGGGGTCCGGGTTGCAGATACGCAGTATTTT. This codes for CASSVGVRVADTQYF.

The chain combines TRBV28 with TRBJ1-1, with 7 positions matching TRBD1. Germline V gene lookup returns CDR1 MDHEN and CDR2 SYDVKM. The CDR3 has 17 residues. V lost 6 bases to trimming and J lost 0 bases; unmatched junction nucleotides: 13. The CDR3 DNA follows: TGTGCCAGCAGCCTCGACAGGGAGGGTCACATGAACACTGAAGCTTTCTTT. This gives the protein CASSLDREGHMNTEAFF.

This chain uses TRBV15 with TRBJ1-5, with 12 bases fitting TRBD1. This CDR3 spans 15 amino acids. Per germline, CDR1 LNHNV and CDR2 YYDKDF (reference sequence). V lost 3 bases and J lost 6; bases outside the gene matches: 3. The CDR3 loop is CATSSRDRGLQPQHF. CDR3 coding DNA: TGTGCCACCAGCAGCCGGGACAGGGGGCTTCAGCCCCAGCATTTT.

The rearrangement uses TRBV5-4 and TRBJ2-7; D is tentatively TRBD1 or TRBD2 (5 bases each). The germline gives CDR1 SGHNT, CDR2 YYREEE (reference sequence). The V and J ends lost 4 bases and 2 bases respectively, with 10 bases between them. The CDR3 extends over 13 amino acids. Here the CDR3 reads CASSGDGAYEQYF. CDR3 nucleotide sequence: TGTGCCAGCAGCGGGGACGGCGCCTACGAGCAGTACTTC.

This clone came up a few times. The rearrangement uses TRBV6-5 and TRBJ1-1; no firm D call. V lost 8 bases and J 5 bases, leaving 9 bases between the germline ends. Germline-derived CDR1 and CDR2 are MNHEY and SVGAGI. The CDR3 is 11 amino acids. The CDR3 loop reads CASHLGTEAFF. CDR3 DNA sequence: TGTGCCAGCCACTTAGGGACTGAAGCTTTCTTT.

This sequence joins TRBV7-2 and TRBJ2-7; D remains unclear. The CDR3 loop spans 15 amino acids. The V and J ends lost 1 base and 5 bases respectively, with 15 bases between them. Germline V gene data show CDR1 as SGHTA and CDR2 as FQGNSA. CDR3 nucleotide sequence: TGTGCCAGCAGCTTAGTATATGGGAAGAGCCACGAGCAGTACTTC. Translated, it gives CASSLVYGKSHEQYF.

The chain joins TRBV5-1 to TRBJ1-4, with 7 bases fitting TRBD1. From germline, CDR1 is SGHRS and CDR2 YFSETQ. The CDR3 is made up of 16 amino acids. The V segment lost 3 bases and the J segment 8 bases; nucleotides outside the gene matches: 13. The CDR3 reads CASSSSRDSRDEKLFF. The DNA for the CDR3 is TGCGCCAGCAGCTCGTCCCGGGACAGCCGAGACGAAAAACTGTTTTTT.

The chain uses TRBV29-1 and TRBJ1-2; D perhaps matches TRBD1 (5 bases). Trimming left V 3 bases short and J 4 bases short, with 15 bases between. This CDR3 is 14 amino acids long. Germline-derived CDR1 and CDR2 are SQVTM and ANQGSEA. CDR3 amino acids: CSVEVDRYVYGYTF. CDR3 DNA sequence: TGCAGCGTTGAGGTTGACAGATACGTCTATGGCTACACCTTC. The full variable domain, its missing parts supplied by reference TRBV29-1 and TRBJ1-2, is SAVISQKPSRDICQRGTSLTIQCQVDSQVTMMFWYRQQPGQSLTLIATANQGSEATYESGFVIDKFPISRPNLTFSTLTVSNMSPEDSSIYLCSVEVDRYVYGYTFGSGTRLTVV.

The chain has TRBV7-9 and TRBJ2-7; 9 positions agree with TRBD2. The V gene end was trimmed by 5 bases and the J gene end by 3 bases; junction bases not matched to a gene: 14. The CDR3 extends over 17 amino acids. Per the germline V gene, CDR1 is SEHNR and CDR2 is FQNEAQ (reference sequence). The CDR3 is CASSLRERREGHYEQYF. The CDR3 region has the DNA TGTGCCAGCAGCCTCCGAGAACGGCGGGAGGGCCACTACGAGCAGTACTTC.

This clone is a singleton in its sample. The chain employs TRBV21-1 and TRBJ1-2. TRBV21-1 is classified as a pseudogene. This CDR3 has 16 residues. CDR3 sequence reads: CASSNDVFGGARGYTF. The CDR3 nucleotides read TGTGCCAGCAGCAACGACGTTTTCGGGGGGGCGAGAGGCTACACCTTC.

The table lists this clone with a count of one. The gene calls are TRBV11-2 and TRBJ2-7; 9 nucleotides align to TRBD1. From germline, CDR1 is SGHAT and CDR2 FQNNGV. The V segment lost 5 bases and the J segment 6 bases; nucleotides outside the gene matches: 5. The CDR3 loop spans 13 amino acids. The CDR3 sequence is CASSQQGAGEQYF. The CDR3, as DNA: TGTGCCAGCAGCCAACAGGGGGCCGGCGAGCAGTACTTC.

V gene TRBV7-9 combines with J gene TRBJ2-7; D is possibly TRBD1 or TRBD2 (6 bases each). The CDR3 spans 15 residues. CDR1 is SEHNR, CDR2 FQNEAQ, per germline (reference sequence). V lost 5 bases to trimming and J lost 2 bases, with 16 bases between them. CDR3 DNA: TGTGCCAGCAGCGGAGGGACACCTACGCCCTACGAGCAGTACTTC. It translates to CASSGGTPTPYEQYF.

This rearrangement joins TRBV19 to TRBJ1-5; D is perhaps TRBD1 (6 bases). Germline loops: CDR1 LNHDA, CDR2 SQIVND (reference sequence). Trimming stripped 7 bases from V and 8 bases from J, with 12 bases between. The CDR3 is 12 amino acids. The CDR3 loop is CASKAGEKPQHF. CDR3 nucleotide sequence: TGTGCCAGTAAGGCAGGGGAAAAGCCCCAGCATTTT.

The table lists this clone with a count of one. V is TRBV7-9 and J is TRBJ2-5; D gene uncertain. The J call is uncertain, as TRBJ2-7 better fits the DNA end. Germline loops: CDR1 SEHNR, CDR2 FQNEAQ (reference sequence). The CDR3 length is 12 residues. The CDR3 nucleotides read TGTGCCAGCAGCTTAGCGAGCCGCGAGCAGTACTTC. Its translation is CASSLASREQYF.

In its sample, this clone was seen once. Written as DNA, the CDR3 is TGTGCCAGCAGCTTAGGGCGGGGAGGTGTAGGCGAGCAGTACTTC. It is translated as CASSLGRGGVGEQYF. This rearrangement joins TRBV7-6 to TRBJ2-7; D is perhaps TRBD2 (6 bases). Germline assignment: CDR1 SGHVS and CDR2 FNYEAQ. Trimming cost V 1 base and J 6 bases, with 16 bases left between them. The CDR3 loop spans 15 amino acids.

V usage is TRBV7-3 and J usage is TRBJ2-1; 8 bases agree with TRBD2. J was trimmed by 0 bases and V by 3 bases; bases with no gene match: 13. The CDR3 has 19 residues. Germline values: CDR1 SGHTA, CDR2 FQGTGA. CDR3 sequence: CASSFSSSGIWSSYNEQFF. CDR3 in DNA: TGTGCCAGCAGCTTCAGTAGTAGCGGGATCTGGAGCTCCTACAATGAGCAGTTCTTC. Full variable domain (missing parts from reference TRBV7-3 and TRBJ2-1): GAGVSQTPSNKVTEKGKYVELRCDPISGHTALYWYRQSLGQGPEFLIYFQGTGAADDSGLPNDRFFAVRPEGSVSTLKIQRTERGDSAVYLCASSFSSSGIWSSYNEQFFGPGTRLTVL.

This clone was recorded only once. V is TRBV6-1 and J is TRBJ1-2; D may be TRBD1 (5 bases). The CDR3 consists of 14 residues. Germline CDR1 is MNHNS and CDR2 is SASEGT. Trimming cost V 4 bases and J 0 bases, with 9 bases left between them. The CDR3 region is CASSALGANYGYTF. For the CDR3, the DNA is TGTGCCAGCAGTGCCCTGGGGGCTAACTATGGCTACACCTTC.

The chain carries TRBV18 and TRBJ1-5; the D is unclear. V gave up 3 bases and J gave up 4 bases, with 16 bases separating them. Germline-derived CDR1 and CDR2 are KGHSH and LQKENI. This CDR3 has 16 residues. CDR3 in DNA: TGTGCCAGCTCACCCTATTCTAGGACGAAAAATCAGCCCCAGCATTTT. This translates into CASSPYSRTKNQPQHF.

This clone was detected a few times. The chain links TRBV6-1 to TRBJ2-7; D is uncertain. Germline loops: CDR1 MNHNS, CDR2 SASEGT. V was cut by 4 bases and J by 10 bases, with 14 bases left in between. The CDR3 loop spans 12 amino acids. The CDR3 protein is CASSVRRADQYF. The CDR3 DNA follows: TGTGCCAGCAGTGTCCGACGGGCCGACCAGTACTTC.